A selection of T cell receptor beta chains follows, all from one sample in a study of graft-versus-host responses after intestinal transplantation. TCRdb's copy holds only in-frame clones and misses some; the assay was immunoSEQ multiplex PCR. The table shows 90,000 to 150,000 clones, with around 93% occurring only once. The antigens for these receptors are not known. The material sequenced was unstimulated CD4+ T cells sorted from spleen or lymph node cells, taken before intestinal transplant. The receptors come from a human donor who received an intestinal transplant. The CDR3 runs from the conserved cysteine through the conserved F or W. The order of the fields is CDR3 protein, V gene, CDR3 length.

CDR3: CASSGQGAYEQYF; V: TRBV5-1; length: 13
CDR3: CASSLGGLSGELFF; V: TRBV28; length: 14
CDR3: CASSYHAGSYQREQYF; V: TRBV6-5; length: 16
CDR3: CASIRQWYNEQFF; V: TRBV2; length: 13
CDR3: CASSPTPGADTQYF; V: TRBV5-1; length: 14
CDR3: CASSFSPSAYNEQFF; V: TRBV11-2; length: 15
CDR3: CASSPGQVYEQYF; V: TRBV6-6; length: 13
CDR3: CASSSTYAVSSYNEQFF; V: TRBV27; length: 17
CDR3: CASSSGTRVFF; V: TRBV7-3; length: 11
CDR3: CASSLSEVALGYEQYF; V: TRBV27; length: 16
CDR3: CASSTSGSSYNEQFF; V: TRBV7-9; length: 15
CDR3: CASSSPGTGRHEQYF; V: TRBV5-1; length: 15
CDR3: CASSLQEMNTEAFF; V: TRBV5-1; length: 14
CDR3: CASSPGLARETQYF; V: TRBV5-1; length: 14
CDR3: CASSQDFAPPQSHEQYF; V: TRBV4-1; length: 17
CDR3: CASSIEGTGRREQYF; V: TRBV19; length: 15
CDR3: CASSLLRKETQYF; V: TRBV28; length: 13
CDR3: CASSESGRNTEAFF; V: TRBV25-1; length: 14
CDR3: CASSLGGVNQPQHF; V: TRBV5-1; length: 14
CDR3: CASTLGHPYEKLFF; V: TRBV19; length: 14
CDR3: CASAGDRVNMTAFF; V: TRBV6-6; length: 14
CDR3: CASSLAGRGAYEQYF; V: TRBV11-1; length: 15
CDR3: CASSILGWNTEAFF; V: TRBV19; length: 14
CDR3: CASAPTGTAYEQYF; V: TRBV19; length: 14
CDR3: CASSLAPSSETQYF; V: TRBV7-6; length: 14
CDR3: CASSPRRVPYEQYF; V: TRBV28; length: 14
CDR3: CASSVGQGLRGNTEAFF; V: TRBV9; length: 17